This TCR beta chain was recorded in a study of cytomegalovirus exposure and HLA in healthy donors. This clone has just a few counts. After removal of 0 bases from V and 5 bases from J, the junction contained 5 bases not matched to a gene. Germline CDR1 SGHVS, CDR2 FQNEAQ. The CDR3 loop spans 17 amino acids. PCR employed 60 Vbeta and 13 Jbeta primers. Assay: immunoSEQ multiplex PCR; the TCRdb copy retains only in-frame clones and omits some. The data hold around 120,000 clones, with roughly 84% observed a single time. V is TRBV7-8 and J is TRBJ2-2, with 11 bases matching TRBD1. The sequence came from a man aged 45-65 years in good health and CMV-seronegative. The material sequenced was PBMCs. In DNA form, the CDR3 reads TGTGCCAGCAGCTTAGCCGGGACAGGGGGAGGTACCGGGGAGCTGTTTTTT. This encodes CASSLAGTGGGTGELFF.